This paragraph covers one T cell receptor (beta chain) sequence. This record belongs to a study of blood T cell repertoires in COVID-19. In the study overall: Material from acute and convalescent COVID-19 was sourced from the United States, Italy and Spain. The cDNA or gDNA used as material had been derived from T cells, B-cell-depleted T cells, or PBMCs.

Sequencing was performed with immunoSEQ multiplex PCR; in TCRdb, only in-frame clones are kept and a portion is missing. The table records some 260,000 clones, 75% to 95% of them present only once. Germline values: CDR1 ENHRY, CDR2 SYGVKD. Trimming took off 0 bases at V and 4 bases at J, with 12 bases between the two ends. This CDR3 is 15 amino acids long. Sequencing used PBMCs or T cells enriched from blood (not recorded which). The rearrangement uses TRBV10-3 and TRBJ1-1; D uncertain. The sequence was collected from a woman between 18 and 29 years old who had recovered from COVID-19. CDR3 coding DNA: TGTGCCATCAGTGAGTCGCGGGATACCAGCACTGAAGCTTTCTTT. Translating gives CAISESRDTSTEAFF.